The sequence of this T cell receptor beta chain was determined in a study of cytomegalovirus exposure and HLA in healthy donors. J lost 0 bases, V lost 6 bases, and 13 bases had no gene match. The CDR3 totals 18 residues. Germline V CDR1 and CDR2: SQVTM, ANQGSEA. Broader study findings: Associated with cytomegalovirus, according to the listing, were 164 TCR beta chains. TCR beta sequences reportedly predicted most subjects' HLA-A and HLA-B alleles accurately. Roughly uniform depth of sequencing across donors was assumed in presence/absence analyses. Earlier results showed most TCR beta V segments being productive about 90% or about 30% of the time.

The PCR used 60 Vbeta and 13 Jbeta primers. Sequencing used immunoSEQ multiplex PCR; TCRdb keeps in-frame clones, though not all of them. The sample lists roughly 190,000 clones; approximately 78% were seen once. This clone was seen a few times. Its antigen is still unknown. The sequence came from a woman younger than 30 in good health and CMV-seronegative. The V call is TRBV29-1, the J call TRBJ2-1; 11 nucleotides match TRBD2. The sample consisted of PBMCs. This chain's CDR3 is CSVSKLAGVGSSYNEQFF. CDR3 in DNA: TGCAGCGTCTCTAAACTAGCGGGGGTTGGGAGCTCCTACAATGAGCAGTTCTTC.